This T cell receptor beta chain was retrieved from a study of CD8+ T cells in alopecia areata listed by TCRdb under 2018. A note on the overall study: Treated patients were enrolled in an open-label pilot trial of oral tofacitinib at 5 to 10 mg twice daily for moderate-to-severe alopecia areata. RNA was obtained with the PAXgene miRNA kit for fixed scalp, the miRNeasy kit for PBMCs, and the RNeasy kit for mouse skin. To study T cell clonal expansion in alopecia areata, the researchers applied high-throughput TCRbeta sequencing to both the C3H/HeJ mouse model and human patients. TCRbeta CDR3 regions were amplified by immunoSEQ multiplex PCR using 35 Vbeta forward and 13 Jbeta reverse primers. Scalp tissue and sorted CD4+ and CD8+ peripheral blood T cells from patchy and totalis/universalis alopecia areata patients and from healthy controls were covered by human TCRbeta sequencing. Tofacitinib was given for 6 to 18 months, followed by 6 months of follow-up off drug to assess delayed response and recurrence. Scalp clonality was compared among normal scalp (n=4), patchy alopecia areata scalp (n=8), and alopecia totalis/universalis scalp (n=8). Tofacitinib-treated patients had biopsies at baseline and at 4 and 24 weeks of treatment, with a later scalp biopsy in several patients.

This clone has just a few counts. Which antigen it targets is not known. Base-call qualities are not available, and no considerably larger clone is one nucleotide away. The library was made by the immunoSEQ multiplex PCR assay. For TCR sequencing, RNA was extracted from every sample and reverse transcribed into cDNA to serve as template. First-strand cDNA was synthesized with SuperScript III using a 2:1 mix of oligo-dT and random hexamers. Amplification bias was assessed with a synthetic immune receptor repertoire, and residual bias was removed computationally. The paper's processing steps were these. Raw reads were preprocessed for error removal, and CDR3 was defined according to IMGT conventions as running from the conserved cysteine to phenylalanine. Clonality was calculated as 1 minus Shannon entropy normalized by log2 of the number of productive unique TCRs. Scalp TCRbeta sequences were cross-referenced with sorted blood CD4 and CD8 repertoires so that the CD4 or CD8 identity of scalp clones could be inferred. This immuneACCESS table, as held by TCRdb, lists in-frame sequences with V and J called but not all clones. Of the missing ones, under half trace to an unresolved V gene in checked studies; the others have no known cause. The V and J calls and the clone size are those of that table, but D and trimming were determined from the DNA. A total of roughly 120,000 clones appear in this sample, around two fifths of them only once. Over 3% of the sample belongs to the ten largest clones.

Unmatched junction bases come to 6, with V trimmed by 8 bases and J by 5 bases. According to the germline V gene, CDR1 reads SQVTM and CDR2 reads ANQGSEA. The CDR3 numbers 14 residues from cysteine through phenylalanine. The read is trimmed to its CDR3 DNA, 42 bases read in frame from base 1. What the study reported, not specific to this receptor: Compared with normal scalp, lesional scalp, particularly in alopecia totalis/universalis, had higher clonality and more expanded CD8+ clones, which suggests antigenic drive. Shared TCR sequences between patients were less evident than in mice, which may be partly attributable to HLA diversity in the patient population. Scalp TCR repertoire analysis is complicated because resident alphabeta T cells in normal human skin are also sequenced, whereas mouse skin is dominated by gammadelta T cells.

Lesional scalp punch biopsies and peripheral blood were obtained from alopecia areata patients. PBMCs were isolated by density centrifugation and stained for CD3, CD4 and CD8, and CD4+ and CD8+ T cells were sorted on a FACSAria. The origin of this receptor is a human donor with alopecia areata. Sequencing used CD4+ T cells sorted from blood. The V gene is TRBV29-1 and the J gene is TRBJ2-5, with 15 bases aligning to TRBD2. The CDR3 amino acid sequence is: CSHGLAGGMETQYF. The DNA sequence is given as TGCAGCCATGGACTAGCGGGAGGGATGGAGACCCAGTACTTC.